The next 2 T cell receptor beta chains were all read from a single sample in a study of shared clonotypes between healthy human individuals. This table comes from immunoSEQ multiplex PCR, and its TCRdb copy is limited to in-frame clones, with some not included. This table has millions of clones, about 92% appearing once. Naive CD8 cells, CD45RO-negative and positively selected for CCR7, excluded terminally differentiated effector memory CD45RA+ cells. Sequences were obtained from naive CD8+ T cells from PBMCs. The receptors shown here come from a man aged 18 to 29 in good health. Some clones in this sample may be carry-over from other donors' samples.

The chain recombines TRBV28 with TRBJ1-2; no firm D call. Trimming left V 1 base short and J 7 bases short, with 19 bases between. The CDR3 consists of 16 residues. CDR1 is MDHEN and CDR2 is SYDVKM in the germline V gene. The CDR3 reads CASSLYPGRYSSGYTF. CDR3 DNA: TGTGCCAGCAGTTTATACCCAGGCCGATACAGCAGTGGCTACACCTTC.

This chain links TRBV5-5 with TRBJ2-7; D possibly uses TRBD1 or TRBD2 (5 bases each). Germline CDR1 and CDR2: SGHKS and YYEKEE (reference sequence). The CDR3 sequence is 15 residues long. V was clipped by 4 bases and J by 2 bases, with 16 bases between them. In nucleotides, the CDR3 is TGTGCCAGCAGCACCGGGACGGCAACCCCCTACGAGCAGTACTTC. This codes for CASSTGTATPYEQYF. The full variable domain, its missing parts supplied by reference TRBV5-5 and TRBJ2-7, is DAGVTQSPTHLIKTRGQQVTLRCSPISGHKSVSWYQQVLGQGPQFIFQYYEKEERGRGNFPDRFSARQFPNYSSELNVNALLLGDSALYLCASSTGTATPYEQYFGPGTRLTVT.